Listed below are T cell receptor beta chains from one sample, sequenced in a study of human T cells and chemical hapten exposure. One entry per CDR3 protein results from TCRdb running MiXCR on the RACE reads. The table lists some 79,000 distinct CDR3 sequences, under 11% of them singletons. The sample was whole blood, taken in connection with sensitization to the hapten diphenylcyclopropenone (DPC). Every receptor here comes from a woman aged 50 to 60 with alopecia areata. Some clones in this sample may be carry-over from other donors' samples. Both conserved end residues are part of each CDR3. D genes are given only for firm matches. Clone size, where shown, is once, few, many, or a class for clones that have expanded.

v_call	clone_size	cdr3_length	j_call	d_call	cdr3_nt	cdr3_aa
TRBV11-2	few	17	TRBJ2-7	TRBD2	TGTGCCAGCAGCCCATTCTCGACTAGCGGATCTTCCTACGAGCAGTACTTC	CASSPFSTSGSSYEQYF
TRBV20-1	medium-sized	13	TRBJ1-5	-	TGCAGTGCTATCAGGGGTAGCAATCAGCCCCAGCATTTT	CSAIRGSNQPQHF
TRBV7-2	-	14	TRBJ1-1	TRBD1	TGTGCCAGCAGCTTAGGGGGACAGGGGATTGAAGCTTTCTTT	CASSLGGQGIEAFF
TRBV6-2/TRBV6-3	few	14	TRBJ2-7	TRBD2	TGTGCCAGCGGTCCTAGCGGGAGGGTCCACGAGCAGTACTTC	CASGPSGRVHEQYF
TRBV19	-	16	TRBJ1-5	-	TGTGCCAGTAGTGAGTCCCGATCTTATAGCAATCAGCCCCAGCATTTT	CASSESRSYSNQPQHF
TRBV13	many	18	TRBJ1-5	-	TGTGCCAGCAGCTTACCGCTCACAGGGCCCGCAAGCAATCAGCCCCAGCATTTT	CASSLPLTGPASNQPQHF
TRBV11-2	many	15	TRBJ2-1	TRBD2	TGTGCCAGCAGCTCCGGGACTAGCAGGTACAATGAGCAGTTCTTC	CASSSGTSRYNEQFF
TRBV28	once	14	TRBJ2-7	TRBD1	TGTGCCAGCAGTTTCCCCGACAGGGCCTACGAGCAGTACTTC	CASSFPDRAYEQYF
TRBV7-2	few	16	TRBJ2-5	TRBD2	TGTGCCAGCAGCTTACCGACTAGCGGGAGCGTGGAGACCCAGTACTTC	CASSLPTSGSVETQYF
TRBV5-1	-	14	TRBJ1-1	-	TGCGCCAGCAGCCAGGAAGGCAGGTTCACTGAAGCTTTCTTT	CASSQEGRFTEAFF